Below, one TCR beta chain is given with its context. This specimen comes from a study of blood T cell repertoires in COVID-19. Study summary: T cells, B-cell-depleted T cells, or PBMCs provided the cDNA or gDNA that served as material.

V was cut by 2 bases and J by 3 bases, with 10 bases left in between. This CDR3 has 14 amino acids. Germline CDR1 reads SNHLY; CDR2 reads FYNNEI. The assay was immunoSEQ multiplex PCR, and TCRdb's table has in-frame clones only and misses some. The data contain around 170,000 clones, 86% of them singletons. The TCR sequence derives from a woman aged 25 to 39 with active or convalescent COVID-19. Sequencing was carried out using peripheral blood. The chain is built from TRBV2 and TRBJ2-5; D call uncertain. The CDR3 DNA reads TGTGCCAGCAGTGAAAGACGGAGCGAAGAGACCCAGTACTTC. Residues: CASSERRSEETQYF.